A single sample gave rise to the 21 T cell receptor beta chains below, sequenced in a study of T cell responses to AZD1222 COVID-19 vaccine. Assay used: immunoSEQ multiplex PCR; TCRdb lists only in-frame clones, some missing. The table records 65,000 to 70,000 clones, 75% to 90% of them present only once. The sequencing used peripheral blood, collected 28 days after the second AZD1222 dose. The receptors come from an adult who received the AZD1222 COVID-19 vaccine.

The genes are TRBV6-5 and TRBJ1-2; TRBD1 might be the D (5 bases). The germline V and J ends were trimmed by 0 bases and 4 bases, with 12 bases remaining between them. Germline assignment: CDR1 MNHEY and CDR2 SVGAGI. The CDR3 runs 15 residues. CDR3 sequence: CASSYSGQGSYGYTF. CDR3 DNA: TGTGCCAGCAGTTACTCTGGGCAGGGAAGCTATGGCTACACCTTC.

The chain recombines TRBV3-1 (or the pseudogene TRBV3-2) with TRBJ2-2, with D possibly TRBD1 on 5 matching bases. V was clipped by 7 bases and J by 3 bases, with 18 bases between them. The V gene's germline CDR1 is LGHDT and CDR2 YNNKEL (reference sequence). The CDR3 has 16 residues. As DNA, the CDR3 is TGTGCCAGCACCCTCGGGTCCAGGGCCTACACCGGGGAGCTGTTTTTT. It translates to CASTLGSRAYTGELFF.

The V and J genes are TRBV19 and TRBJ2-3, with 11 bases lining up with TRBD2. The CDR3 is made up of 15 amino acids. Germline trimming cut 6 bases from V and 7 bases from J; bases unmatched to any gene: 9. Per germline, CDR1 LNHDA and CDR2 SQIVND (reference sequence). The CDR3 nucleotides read TGTGCCAGTAGCGCCTCTAGCGGGAGGTTAAATACGCAGTATTTT. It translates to CASSASSGRLNTQYF. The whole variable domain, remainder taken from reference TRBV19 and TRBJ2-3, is DGGITQSPKYLFRKEGQNVTLSCEQNLNHDAMYWYRQDPGQGLRLIYYSQIVNDFQKGDIAEGYSVSREKKESFPLTVTSAQKNPTAFYLCASSASSGRLNTQYFGPGTRLTVL.

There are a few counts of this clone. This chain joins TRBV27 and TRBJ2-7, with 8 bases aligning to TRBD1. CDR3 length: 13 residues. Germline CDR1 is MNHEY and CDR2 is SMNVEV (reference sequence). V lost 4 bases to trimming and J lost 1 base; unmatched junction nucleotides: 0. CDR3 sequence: CASSYRGSYEQYF. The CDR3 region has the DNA TGTGCCAGCAGTTACAGGGGGTCCTACGAGCAGTACTTC.

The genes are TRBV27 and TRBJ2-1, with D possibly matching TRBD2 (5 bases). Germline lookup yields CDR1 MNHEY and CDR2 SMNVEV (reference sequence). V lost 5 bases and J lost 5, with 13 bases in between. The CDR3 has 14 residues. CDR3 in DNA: TGTGCCAGCAGTGGAGTAGCGTTACACAATGAGCAGTTCTTC. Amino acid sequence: CASSGVALHNEQFF.

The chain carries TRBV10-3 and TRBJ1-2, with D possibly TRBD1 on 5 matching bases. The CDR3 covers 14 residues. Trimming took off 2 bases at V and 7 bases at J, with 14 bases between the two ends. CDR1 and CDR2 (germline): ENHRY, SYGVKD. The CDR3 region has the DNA TGTGCCATCAGTGAGGTGGTAGGGGCCGGTGGCTACACCTTC. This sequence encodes CAISEVVGAGGYTF.

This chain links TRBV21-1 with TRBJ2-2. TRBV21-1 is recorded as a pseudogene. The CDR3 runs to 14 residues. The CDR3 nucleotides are TGTGCCAGCAGCAAAGCTGTAAGGCCCGGGGAGCTGTTTTTT. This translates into CASSKAVRPGELFF.

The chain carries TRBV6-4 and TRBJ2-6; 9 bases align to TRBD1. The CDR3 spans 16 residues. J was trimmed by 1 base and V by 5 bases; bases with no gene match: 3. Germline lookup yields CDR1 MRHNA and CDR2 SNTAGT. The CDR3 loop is CASSPGTGSGANVLTF. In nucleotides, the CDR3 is TGTGCCAGCAGTCCCGGGACAGGGTCTGGGGCCAACGTCCTGACTTTC.

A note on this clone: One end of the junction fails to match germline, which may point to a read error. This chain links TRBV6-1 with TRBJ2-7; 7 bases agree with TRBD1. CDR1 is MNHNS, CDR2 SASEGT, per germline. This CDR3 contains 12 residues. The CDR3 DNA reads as TGTGCCAGCAGTGAAGCAGAGGGGGCATCCGCCTTC. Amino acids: CASSEAEGASAF.

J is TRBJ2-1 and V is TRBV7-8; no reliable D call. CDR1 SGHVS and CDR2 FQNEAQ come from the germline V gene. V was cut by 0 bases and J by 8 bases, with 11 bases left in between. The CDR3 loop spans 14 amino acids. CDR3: CASSLAVGFHEQFF. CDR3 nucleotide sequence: TGTGCCAGCAGCTTAGCCGTGGGTTTCCATGAGCAGTTCTTC.

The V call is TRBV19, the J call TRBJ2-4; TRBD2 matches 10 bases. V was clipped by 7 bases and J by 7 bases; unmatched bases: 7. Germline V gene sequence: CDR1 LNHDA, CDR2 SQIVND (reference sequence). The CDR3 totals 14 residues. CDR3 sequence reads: CASNQAGGTNIQYF. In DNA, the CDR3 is TGTGCCAGTAATCAAGCGGGAGGGACGAACATTCAGTACTTC.

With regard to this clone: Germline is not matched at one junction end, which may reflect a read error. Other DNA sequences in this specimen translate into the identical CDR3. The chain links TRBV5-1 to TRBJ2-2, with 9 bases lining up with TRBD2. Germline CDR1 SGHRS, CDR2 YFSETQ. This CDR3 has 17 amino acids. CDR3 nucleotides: TGCGCCAGCAGCTCTCCCGATAGCGGGAGCAGGGACGGGGAGTTGTTTTTT. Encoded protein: CASSSPDSGSRDGELFF.

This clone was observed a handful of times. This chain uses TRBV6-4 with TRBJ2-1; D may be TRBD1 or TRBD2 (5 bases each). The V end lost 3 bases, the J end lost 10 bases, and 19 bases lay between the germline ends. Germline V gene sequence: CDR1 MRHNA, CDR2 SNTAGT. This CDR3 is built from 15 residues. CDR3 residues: CASSEATGAVGEQFF. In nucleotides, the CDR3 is TGTGCCAGCAGTGAAGCTACCGGGGCGGTTGGGGAGCAGTTCTTC.

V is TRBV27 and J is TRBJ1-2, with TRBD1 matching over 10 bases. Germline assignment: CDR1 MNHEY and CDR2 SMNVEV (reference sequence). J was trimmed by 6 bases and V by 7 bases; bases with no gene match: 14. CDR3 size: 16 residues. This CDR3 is CASTLIPGQGIHGYTF. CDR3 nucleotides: TGTGCCAGCACCTTAATCCCGGGACAGGGGATCCATGGCTACACCTTC.

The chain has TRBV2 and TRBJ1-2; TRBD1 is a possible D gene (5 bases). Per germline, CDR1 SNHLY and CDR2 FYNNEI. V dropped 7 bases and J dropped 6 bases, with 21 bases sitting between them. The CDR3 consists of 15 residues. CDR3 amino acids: CASTPKDTTRDGYTF. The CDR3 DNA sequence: TGTGCCAGCACTCCGAAGGACACAACCCGGGATGGCTACACCTTC. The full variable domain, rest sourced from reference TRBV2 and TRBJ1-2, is EPEVTQTPSHQVTQMGQEVILRCVPISNHLYFYWYRQILGQKVEFLVSFYNNEISEKSEIFDDQFSVERPDGSNFTLKIRSTKLEDSAMYFCASTPKDTTRDGYTFGSGTRLTVV.

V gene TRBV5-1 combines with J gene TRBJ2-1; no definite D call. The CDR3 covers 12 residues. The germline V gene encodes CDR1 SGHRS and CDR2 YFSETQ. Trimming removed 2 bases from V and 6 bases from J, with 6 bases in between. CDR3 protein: CASSFPGNEQFF. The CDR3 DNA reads TGCGCCAGCAGCTTCCCAGGCAATGAGCAGTTCTTC. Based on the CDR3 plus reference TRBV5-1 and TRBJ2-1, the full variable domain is KAGVTQTPRYLIKTRGQQVTLSCSPISGHRSVSWYQQTPGQGLQFLFEYFSETQRNKGNFPGRFSGRQFSNSRSEMNVSTLELGDSALYLCASSFPGNEQFFGPGTRLTVL.

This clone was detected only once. The CDR3 nucleotides read TGTGCCAGCAGCTTGGGACCTGGCTCTGGAAACACCATATATTTT. This translates into CASSLGPGSGNTIYF. The chain joins TRBV7-6 to TRBJ1-3; the D gene is possibly TRBD1 (5 bases). V was pared by 3 bases and J by 0 bases, with 9 bases between. The CDR3 runs 15 residues. CDR1 is SGHVS and CDR2 is FNYEAQ in the germline V gene. Combining the CDR3 with reference TRBV7-6 and TRBJ1-3 gives the whole variable domain GAGVSQSPRYKVTKRGQDVALRCDPISGHVSLYWYRQALGQGPEFLTYFNYEAQQDKSGLPNDRFSAERPEGSISTLTIQRTEQRDSAMYRCASSLGPGSGNTIYFGEGSWLTVV.

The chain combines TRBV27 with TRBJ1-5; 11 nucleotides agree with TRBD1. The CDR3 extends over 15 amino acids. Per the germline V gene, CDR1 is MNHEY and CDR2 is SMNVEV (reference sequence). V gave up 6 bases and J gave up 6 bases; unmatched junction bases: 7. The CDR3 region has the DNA TGTGCCAGCAGCCTCGGACAGGGGGCCAGTCAGCCCCAGCATTTT. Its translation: CASSLGQGASQPQHF.

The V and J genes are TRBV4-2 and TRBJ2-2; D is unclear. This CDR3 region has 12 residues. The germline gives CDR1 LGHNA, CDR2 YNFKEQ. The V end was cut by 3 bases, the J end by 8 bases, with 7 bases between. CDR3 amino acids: CASSQPTGELFF. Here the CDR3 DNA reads TGTGCCAGCAGCCAGCCCACGGGGGAGCTGTTTTTT.

DNA of the CDR3: TGTGCCAGTAGTCGCATTAGCGGGGAAGCACCAGATACGCAGTATTTT. It encodes CASSRISGEAPDTQYF. This chain connects TRBV19 to TRBJ2-3; 8 nucleotides agree with TRBD2. The V segment lost 5 bases and the J segment 4 bases; nucleotides outside the gene matches: 11. This CDR3 spans 16 amino acids. Germline V CDR1 and CDR2: LNHDA, SQIVND (reference sequence).

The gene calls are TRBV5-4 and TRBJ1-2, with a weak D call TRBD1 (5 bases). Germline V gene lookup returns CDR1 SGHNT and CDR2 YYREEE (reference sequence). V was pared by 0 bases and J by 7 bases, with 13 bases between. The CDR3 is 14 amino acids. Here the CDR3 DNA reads TGTGCCAGCAGCTTGGAGGGGCGCCTCCCTGGCTACACCTTC. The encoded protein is CASSLEGRLPGYTF.